One sample yielded the 5 T cell receptor beta chains listed below, sequenced in a study of T cells in Graves' hyperthyroidism and ophthalmopathy. Amplification of TCR beta CDR3 regions used RNA as the template. First-round RT-PCR with HTBI primers amplified the TCR CDR3 region. TCRdb reanalysed the multiplex PCR reads using MiXCR and keeps one entry per CDR3 protein. The table shows 250,000 to 300,000 distinct CDR3 sequences, with about a sixth occurring only once. What was sequenced was blood. These receptors originate from a woman aged 55-75 years with Graves' ophthalmopathy.

The J gene is TRBJ2-7, the V gene TRBV15, with D perhaps TRBD1 (6 bases). The germline V and J ends were trimmed by 0 bases and 4 bases, with 13 bases remaining between them. The CDR3 is made up of 15 amino acids. CDR1 is LNHNV and CDR2 is YYDKDF in the germline V gene (reference sequence). CDR3 nucleotides: TGTGCCACCAGCAGAGATCAGGGGACATTTTACGAGCAGTACTTC. It yields the protein CATSRDQGTFYEQYF.

V is TRBV9 and J is TRBJ1-6; a weak D match, TRBD1 (5 bases). In germline, CDR1 is SGDLS, CDR2 YYNGEE. This CDR3 has 16 residues. Trimming cost V 4 bases and J 0 bases, with 11 bases left between them. The CDR3 DNA reads as TGTGCCAGCAGCCTAACCGACAGCTCCTATAATTCACCCCTCCACTTT. It is translated as CASSLTDSSYNSPLHF.

There are a few counts of this clonotype. The chain carries TRBV6-2 or TRBV6-3 and TRBJ2-7, with TRBD2 matching over 11 bases. V trimming: 2 bases; J trimming: 1 base; junction bases outside the gene matches: 7. Per the germline V gene, CDR1 is MNHEY and CDR2 is SVGEGT. The CDR3 is 17 amino acids. The CDR3: CASSYHGLAGESYEQYF. CDR3 DNA: TGTGCCAGCAGTTACCACGGACTAGCGGGCGAGTCCTACGAGCAGTACTTC.

This clonotype was seen repeatedly, ten times or more. The rearrangement links TRBV6-1 to TRBJ2-1; D is possibly TRBD2 (6 bases). The CDR3 spans 13 residues. V lost 5 bases to trimming and J lost 7 bases, with 12 bases between them. Germline V CDR1 and CDR2: MNHNS, SASEGT. CDR3 sequence reads: CASSPPGVNEQFF. CDR3 nucleotides: TGTGCCAGCAGTCCCCCGGGAGTTAATGAGCAGTTCTTC.

This clonotype was detected many times. The chain uses TRBV28 and TRBJ2-7, with a tentative D call TRBD2 (5 bases). The germline gives CDR1 MDHEN, CDR2 SYDVKM. The CDR3 covers 12 residues. Trimming took off 5 bases at V and 3 bases at J, with 8 bases between the two ends. CDR3 sequence: CASSPGIYEQYF. The CDR3 DNA reads TGTGCCAGCAGTCCCGGGATCTACGAGCAGTACTTC.